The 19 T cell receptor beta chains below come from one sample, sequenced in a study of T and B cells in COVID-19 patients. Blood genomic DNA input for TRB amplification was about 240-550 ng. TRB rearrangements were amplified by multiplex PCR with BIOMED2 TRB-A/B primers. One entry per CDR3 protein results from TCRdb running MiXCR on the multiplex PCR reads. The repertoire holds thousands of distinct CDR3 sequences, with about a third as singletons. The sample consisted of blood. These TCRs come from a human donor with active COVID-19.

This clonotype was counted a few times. CDR3 coding DNA: TGCAGCGTCCCCGGCAGGACTTCCACGAAAGAGACCCAGTACTTC. Its protein product is CSVPGRTSTKETQYF. J is TRBJ2-5 and V is TRBV29-1; D perhaps matches TRBD2 (5 bases). Germline V CDR1 and CDR2: SQVTM, ANQGSEA. Trimming shortened V by 6 bases and J by 3 bases, and 20 bases separated the two germline ends. This CDR3 comprises 15 residues.

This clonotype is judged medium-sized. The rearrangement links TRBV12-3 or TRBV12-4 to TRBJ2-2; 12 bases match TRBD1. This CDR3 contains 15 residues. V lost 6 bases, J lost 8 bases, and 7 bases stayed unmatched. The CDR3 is CASSPRGQGAGELFF. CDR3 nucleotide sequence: TGTGCCAGCAGCCCCAGGGGACAGGGGGCAGGGGAGCTGTTTTTT.

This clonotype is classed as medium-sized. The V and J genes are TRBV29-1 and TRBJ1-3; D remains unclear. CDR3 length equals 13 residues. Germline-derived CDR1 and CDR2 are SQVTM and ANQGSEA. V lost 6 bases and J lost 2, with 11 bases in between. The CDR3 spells CSVQEVTGNTIYF. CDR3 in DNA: TGCAGCGTGCAAGAGGTAACTGGAAACACCATATATTTT.

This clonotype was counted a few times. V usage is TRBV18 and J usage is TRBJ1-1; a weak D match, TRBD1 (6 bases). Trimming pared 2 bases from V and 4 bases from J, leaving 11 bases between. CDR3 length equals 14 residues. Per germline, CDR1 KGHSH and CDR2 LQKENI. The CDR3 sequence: CASSPNTGSTEAFF. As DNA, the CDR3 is TGTGCCAGCTCACCAAATACAGGGTCCACTGAAGCTTTCTTT.

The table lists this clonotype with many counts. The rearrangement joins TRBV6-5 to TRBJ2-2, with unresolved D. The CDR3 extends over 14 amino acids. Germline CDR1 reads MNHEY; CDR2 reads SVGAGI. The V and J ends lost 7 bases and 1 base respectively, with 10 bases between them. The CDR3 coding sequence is TGTGCCAGCAAAAGCCGAAGGAACACCGGGGAGCTGTTTTTT. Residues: CASKSRRNTGELFF.

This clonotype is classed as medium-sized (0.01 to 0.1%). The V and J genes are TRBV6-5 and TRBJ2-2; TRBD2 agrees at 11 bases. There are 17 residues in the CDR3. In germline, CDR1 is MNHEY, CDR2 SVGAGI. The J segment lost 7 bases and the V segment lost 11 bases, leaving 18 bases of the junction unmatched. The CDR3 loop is CASGSGYLAGGVGELFF. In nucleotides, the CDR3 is TGTGCCTCCGGGTCGGGTTACCTAGCGGGAGGCGTCGGGGAGCTGTTTTTT.

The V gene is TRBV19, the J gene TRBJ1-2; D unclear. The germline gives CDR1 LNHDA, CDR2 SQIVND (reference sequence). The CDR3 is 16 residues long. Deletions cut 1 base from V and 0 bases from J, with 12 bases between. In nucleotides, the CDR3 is TGTGCCAGTAGTATAGTATCTCCCAGTCCTAACTATGGCTACACCTTC. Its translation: CASSIVSPSPNYGYTF.

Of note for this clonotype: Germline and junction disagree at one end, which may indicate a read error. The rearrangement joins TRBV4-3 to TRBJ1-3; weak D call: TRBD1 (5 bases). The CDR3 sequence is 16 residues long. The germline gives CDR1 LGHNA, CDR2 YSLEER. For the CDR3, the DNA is TGTGCCAGCAGCCAAGAGGTGGCCAGGGAGTTAAACACCATATATTTT. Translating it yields CASSQEVARELNTIYF.

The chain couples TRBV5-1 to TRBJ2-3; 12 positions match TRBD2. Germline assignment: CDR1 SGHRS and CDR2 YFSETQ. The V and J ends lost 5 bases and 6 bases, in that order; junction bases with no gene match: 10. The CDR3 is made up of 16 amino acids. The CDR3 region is CASRSGTSGPQDTQYF. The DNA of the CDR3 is TGCGCCAGCAGAAGTGGGACTAGCGGGCCTCAGGATACGCAGTATTTT.

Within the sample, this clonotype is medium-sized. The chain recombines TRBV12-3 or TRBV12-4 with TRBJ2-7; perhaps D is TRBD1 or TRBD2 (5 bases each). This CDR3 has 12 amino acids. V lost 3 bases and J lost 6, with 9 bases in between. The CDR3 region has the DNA TGTGCCAGCAGTTTGGGGGTTGGCGAGCAGTACTTC. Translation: CASSLGVGEQYF.

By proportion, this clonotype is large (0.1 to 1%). CDR3 nucleotide sequence: TGCAGCATCAACTCCGGGACTCTCTACAATGAGCAGTTCTTC. Protein product: CSINSGTLYNEQFF. This chain links TRBV29-1 with TRBJ2-1; TRBD2 is a possible D gene (6 bases). Germline assignment: CDR1 SQVTM and CDR2 ANQGSEA. This CDR3 has 14 residues. V was cut by 8 bases and J by 3 bases, with 17 bases left in between.

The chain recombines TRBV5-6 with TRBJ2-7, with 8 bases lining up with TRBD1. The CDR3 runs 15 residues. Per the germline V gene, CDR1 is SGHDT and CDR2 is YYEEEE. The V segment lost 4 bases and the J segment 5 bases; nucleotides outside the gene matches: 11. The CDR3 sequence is CASSGPRTGRHEQYF. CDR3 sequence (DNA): TGTGCCAGCAGCGGCCCTAGGACAGGGAGGCACGAGCAGTACTTC.

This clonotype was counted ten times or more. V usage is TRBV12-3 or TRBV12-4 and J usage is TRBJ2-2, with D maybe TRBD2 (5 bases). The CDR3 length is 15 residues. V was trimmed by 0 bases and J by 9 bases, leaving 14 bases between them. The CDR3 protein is CASSLARAANRELFF. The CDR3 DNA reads TGTGCCAGCAGTTTAGCGAGGGCGGCAAATAGGGAGCTGTTTTTT.

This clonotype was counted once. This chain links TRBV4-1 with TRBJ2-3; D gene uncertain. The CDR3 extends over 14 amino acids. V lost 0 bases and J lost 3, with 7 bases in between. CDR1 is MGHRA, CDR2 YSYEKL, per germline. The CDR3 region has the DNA TGCGCCAGCAGCCAAGATTCCGGTACAGATACGCAGTATTTT. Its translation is CASSQDSGTDTQYF.

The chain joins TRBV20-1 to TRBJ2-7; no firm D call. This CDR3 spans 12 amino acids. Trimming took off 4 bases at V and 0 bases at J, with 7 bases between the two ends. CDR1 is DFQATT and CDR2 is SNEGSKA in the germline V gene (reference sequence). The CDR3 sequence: CSANAPSYEQYF. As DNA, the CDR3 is TGCAGTGCTAACGCCCCCTCCTACGAGCAGTACTTC.

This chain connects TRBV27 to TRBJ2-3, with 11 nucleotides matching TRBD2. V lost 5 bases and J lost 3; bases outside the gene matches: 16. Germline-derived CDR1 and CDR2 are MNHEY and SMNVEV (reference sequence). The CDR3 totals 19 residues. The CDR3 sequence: CASSPLARSGRAKTDTQYF. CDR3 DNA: TGTGCCAGCAGTCCCCTTGCTCGTAGCGGGAGGGCCAAAACAGATACGCAGTATTTT.

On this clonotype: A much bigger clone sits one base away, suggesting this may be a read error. CDR3 DNA sequence: TGTGCCAGCAGTTACGGGCCTAGCGGAACCTACGAGCAGTACTTC. This translates into CASSYGPSGTYEQYF. V is TRBV27 and J is TRBJ2-7, with TRBD2 identical over 7 bases. This CDR3 comprises 15 residues. CDR1 is MNHEY and CDR2 is SMNVEV in the germline V gene (reference sequence). J lost 2 bases, V lost 4 bases, and 8 bases had no gene match.

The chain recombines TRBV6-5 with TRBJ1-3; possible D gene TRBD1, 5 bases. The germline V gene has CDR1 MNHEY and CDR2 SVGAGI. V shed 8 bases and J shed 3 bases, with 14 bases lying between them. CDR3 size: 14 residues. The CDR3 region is CASFDRGGGNTIYF. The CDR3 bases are TGTGCCAGCTTCGACAGAGGCGGTGGAAACACCATATATTTT.

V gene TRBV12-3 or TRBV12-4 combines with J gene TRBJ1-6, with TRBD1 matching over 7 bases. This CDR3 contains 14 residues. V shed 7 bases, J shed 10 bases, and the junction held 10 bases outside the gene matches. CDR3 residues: CASNLQGKGSPLHF. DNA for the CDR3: TGTGCCAGCAACTTACAGGGGAAAGGGTCACCCCTCCACTTT.